Reported below is one T cell receptor beta chain. This table comes from immunoSEQ multiplex PCR, and its TCRdb copy is limited to in-frame clones, with some not included. The sample records more than 85,000 clones, about nine tenths being singletons. These data come from a study of T cell responses to AZD1222 COVID-19 vaccine. CDR3 size: 14 residues. The germline CDR1 and CDR2 sequences are SGHNT and YYREEE (reference sequence). V shed 0 bases and J shed 4 bases, with 8 bases lying between them. The receptor was isolated from an adult who received the AZD1222 COVID-19 vaccine. The sequenced sample was peripheral blood, obtained 28 days after the second AZD1222 dose. The rearrangement joins TRBV5-4 to TRBJ2-1; D is uncertain. In DNA form, the CDR3 reads TGTGCCAGCAGCTTGGCCGGGCAGTACAATGAGCAGTTCTTC. Its translation: CASSLAGQYNEQFF.